This TCR beta chain was identified during a study of glioma-infiltrating T cells. Comments on this clonotype: Its cognate antigen is unknown. At one boundary the junction diverges from the germline segment, which might be a read error.

This CDR3 has 13 amino acids. CDR1 is SGHTA, CDR2 FQGTGA, per germline. Study-level points and caveats: A blood CDR3 motif signature was depleted in highly divergent patients. Above-expected tissue-blood divergence occurred in all gliomas, most in low-grade ones.

The iRepertoire nested amplicon-rescue multiplex PCR amplified TCR alpha and beta CDR3s from RNA. Using its own MiXCR run on the multiplex PCR reads, TCRdb lists one record per CDR3 protein. The profile shows 400,000 or so distinct CDR3 sequences, 35% to 45% of them singletons. This receptor was identified in a human donor with low-grade glioma or glioblastoma, undergoing nonglioma brain surgery, or in good health (not recorded which). The sequencing input was glioma tissue, nonneoplastic brain tissue, or PBMCs (not recorded which). J is TRBJ2-1 and V is TRBV7-3; TRBD1 aligns across 9 bases. The J call may be incorrect, as the DNA end agrees better with TRBJ2-7. CDR3 sequence (DNA): TGTGCCGGCAGCTCCGGGACAGGGTACGAGCAGTACTTC. Protein product: CAGSSGTGYEQYF.